This record concerns one T cell receptor (beta chain) sequence. This specimen comes from a study of T cell responses to AZD1222 COVID-19 vaccine. TCRdb's table, derived via immunoSEQ multiplex PCR, lists solely in-frame clones and lacks some. The table shows 100,000 or so clones, with approximately 86% occurring only once. V dropped 8 bases and J dropped 4 bases, with 3 bases sitting between them. The CDR3 spans 10 residues. The germline CDR1 and CDR2 sequences are LNHDA and SQIVND (reference sequence). This clonotype was obtained from an adult in good health. Sequenced material: peripheral blood, taken on day 0 of AZD1222 vaccination. The gene calls are TRBV19 and TRBJ2-1; D gene uncertain. CDR3 residues: CASGYNEQFF. CDR3 in DNA: TGTGCCAGTGGTTACAATGAGCAGTTCTTC.